This is a list of T cell receptor beta chains from one sample in a study of blood T cell repertoires in COVID-19. The method was immunoSEQ multiplex PCR; TCRdb's version includes in-frame clones alone and lacks a portion of them. Of some 220,000 clones in the sample, 85% were seen once. Sequencing used peripheral blood. The receptors were sampled from a woman aged 70-85 years with COVID-19, enrolled during active disease. CDR3s include the opening cysteine and the closing phenylalanine or tryptophan. D genes are given only for firm matches. Rows may omit the clone size; those that give it use once, few, many or a size class.

J	V	size	D	DNA	CDR3
TRBJ2-7	TRBV4-3	NA	NA	TGCGCCAGCAGCCGGGATAGGTCAGGGATCCGCGAGCAGTACTTC	CASSRDRSGIREQYF
TRBJ2-1	TRBV10-1	NA	NA	TGCGCCAGCAGTACAACACAATTTCGGGGCAATGAGCAGTTCTTC	CASSTTQFRGNEQFF
TRBJ1-5	TRBV30	NA	NA	TGTGCCTGGAGTGGGTCTTGGAGGGGGGGCTACCAGCCCCAGCATTTT	CAWSGSWRGGYQPQHF
TRBJ1-2	TRBV3-1/TRBV3-2	NA	TRBD1	TGTGCCAGCAGCCCCCGGACAGGAGGGGACTATGGCTACACCTTC	CASSPRTGGDYGYTF
TRBJ2-1	TRBV5-1	NA	TRBD2	TGCGCCAGCAGCAAGGGACTAGCGGGAGATGAGCAGTTCTTC	CASSKGLAGDEQFF
TRBJ1-2	TRBV7-9	NA	TRBD1	TGTGCCAGCAGCCCGCCCTCCGGGACAGGCGCGGTTAACTATGGCTACACCTTC	CASSPPSGTGAVNYGYTF
TRBJ1-5	TRBV18	NA	TRBD1	TGTGCCAGCTCACCACCCCTGGGACAGGGTGATCAGCCCCAGCATTTT	CASSPPLGQGDQPQHF
TRBJ2-2	TRBV19	few	NA	TGTGCCAGTAGCGGGAATATCGGCACCGGGGAGCTGTTTTTT	CASSGNIGTGELFF
TRBJ1-3	TRBV18	NA	NA	TGTGCCAGCTCACCACACCCATTGGCAGGCAACTCTGGAAACACCATATATTTT	CASSPHPLAGNSGNTIYF
TRBJ2-3	TRBV5-6	once	TRBD1	TGTGCCAGCAGCCCCGGGACAGGGCAAGCAGATACGCAGTATTTT	CASSPGTGQADTQYF
TRBJ1-5	TRBV2	NA	NA	TGTGCCAGCCTGACAGCAAATCAGCCCCAGCATTTT	CASLTANQPQHF
TRBJ1-2	TRBV19	NA	NA	TGTGCCAGTAGTACCGCGGGACGGCGAAAGCATGGCTACACCTTC	CASSTAGRRKHGYTF
TRBJ2-2	TRBV7-2	once	NA	TGTGCCAGCAGCTTAGCAACAGGACAGAACACCGGGGAGCTGTTTTTT	CASSLATGQNTGELFF
TRBJ2-7	TRBV19	once	TRBD2	TGTGCCAGTAGTATAACAACTGGGCGGGGGGGCGAGTACGAGCAGTACTTC	CASSITTGRGGEYEQYF
TRBJ1-5	TRBV7-2	NA	NA	TGTGCCAGCAGCTTAGCGCTTGGGCAGTCTAGCAATCAGCCCCAGCATTTT	CASSLALGQSSNQPQHF
TRBJ2-7	TRBV2	once	TRBD2	TGTGCCAGCAGTGGACTAGCTGTCGGCGAGCAGTACTTC	CASSGLAVGEQYF
TRBJ2-3	TRBV9	NA	NA	TGTGCCAGCAGGCAAGGACTCCTCACAGATACGCAGTATTTT	CASRQGLLTDTQYF
TRBJ1-1	TRBV5-1	NA	TRBD1	TGCGCCAGCAGCCCTAACGCCCGGGACAGGGTCGGCGCTTTCTTT	CASSPNARDRVGAFF
TRBJ2-1	TRBV10-3	NA	NA	TGTGCCATCAGTGATGGCAGAGACACCTACAATGAGCAGTTCTTC	CAISDGRDTYNEQFF
TRBJ2-1	TRBV9	NA	NA	TGTGCCAGCAGCGTCCAGACTGGGGCCTGGGATGAGCAGTTCTTC	CASSVQTGAWDEQFF
TRBJ1-6	TRBV15	NA	NA	TGTGCCACCAGCAGAGATTCGGAACGGGATTATTCACCCCTCCACTTT	CATSRDSERDYSPLHF
TRBJ2-6	TRBV6-1	NA	TRBD1	TGTGCCAGCAGTGAGAGACAGGGGACTGGGGCCAACGTCCTGACTTTC	CASSERQGTGANVLTF
TRBJ1-2	TRBV25-1	NA	NA	TGTGCCAGCAGTGAGTCGGGGACATGGGGATACTACACCTTC	CASSESGTWGYYTF
TRBJ1-4	TRBV9	NA	TRBD1	TGTGCCAGCAGCAGCCGGGACAGGGGAACTAATGAAAAACTGTTTTTT	CASSSRDRGTNEKLFF
TRBJ2-2	TRBV3-1/TRBV3-2	NA	TRBD2	TGTGCCAGCAGCCAATTAGGACTAGCGGGGGCCCCCGGGGAGCTGTTTTTT	CASSQLGLAGAPGELFF
TRBJ2-6	TRBV6-1	NA	TRBD2	TGTGCCAGCAGTGAAGGAGAGCGGGGCCACTCTGGGGCCAACGTCCTGACTTTC	CASSEGERGHSGANVLTF
TRBJ1-4	TRBV19	once	NA	TGTGCCAGTAGTCGGGGAGCTAATGAAAAACTGTTTTTT	CASSRGANEKLFF
TRBJ1-5	TRBV6-5	NA	TRBD1	TGTGCCAGCAGCTCAGACAGGGTCGGGTATCAGCCCCAGCATTTT	CASSSDRVGYQPQHF
TRBJ2-1	TRBV3-1/TRBV3-2	NA	TRBD2	TGTGCCAGCAGCCAAGATCGACTAGCGGGGTTCGATGAGCAGTTCTTC	CASSQDRLAGFDEQFF
TRBJ2-1	TRBV7-3	NA	TRBD2	TGTGCCAGCAGCGGGGCGCCTAGCGGGAGGATGGATGAGCAGTTCTTC	CASSGAPSGRMDEQFF
TRBJ2-1	TRBV29-1	NA	TRBD2	TGCAGCGTGCGGGGACTAGCGGTACCAACTACCTACAATGAGCAGTTCTTC	CSVRGLAVPTTYNEQFF
TRBJ2-3	TRBV29-1	few	TRBD2	TGCAGCGTTGAAAGACTTACAGACGCTAGCGGGAGGGCTAGCACAGATACGCAGTATTTT	CSVERLTDASGRASTDTQYF
TRBJ1-6	TRBV7-9	NA	NA	TGTGCCAGCAGCTTCGTCCAGTCGAATTCACCCCTCCACTTT	CASSFVQSNSPLHF
TRBJ2-5	TRBV5-1	once	TRBD2	TGCGCCAGCAGCTCAGGACTAGCGGGGGTAGAGACCCAGTACTTC	CASSSGLAGVETQYF
TRBJ2-2	TRBV6-2/TRBV6-3	NA	NA	TGTGCCAGCAGTTATCTCGGGACTTGGGCCGGGGAGCTGTTTTTT	CASSYLGTWAGELFF
TRBJ2-1	TRBV7-8	few	NA	TGTGCCAGCAGCTTAGTAGGAGGGCAGGAGCAGTTCTTC	CASSLVGGQEQFF
TRBJ2-7	TRBV6-5	NA	TRBD1	TGTGCCAGCAGCACAGGGGGCCTCTACGAGCAGTACTTC	CASSTGGLYEQYF
TRBJ1-3	TRBV4-2	NA	NA	TGTGCCAGCAGCCAAGAAGCCAGGGGTTCTGGAAACACCATATATTTT	CASSQEARGSGNTIYF
TRBJ1-3	TRBV6-5	NA	TRBD1	TGTGCCAGCAGGGATACAGGGGGATCAAGGAACACCATATATTTT	CASRDTGGSRNTIYF
TRBJ2-2	TRBV29-1	NA	TRBD2	TGCAGCGTCGGGGAGGGAGGGCTGTTTTTT	CSVGEGGLFF
TRBJ2-5	TRBV4-1	NA	TRBD1	TGCGCCAGCAGCCAAGGGACAGGGGGACAGACCCAGTACTTC	CASSQGTGGQTQYF
TRBJ2-5	TRBV9	NA	TRBD1	TGTGCCAGCAGCGCAGGACAGGGAGAGACCCAGTACTTC	CASSAGQGETQYF
TRBJ1-1	TRBV6-2/TRBV6-3	NA	NA	TGTGCCAGCAGTTACGGGAGTTTCACTGAAGCTTTCTTT	CASSYGSFTEAFF
TRBJ2-3	TRBV7-3	NA	TRBD2	TGTGCCAGCGGGGGTGGAGCGGGAGCTGCAGATACGCAGTATTTT	CASGGGAGAADTQYF
TRBJ2-5	TRBV27	NA	TRBD2	TGTGCCAGCAGGCCGGGACTAGCGGGGATGGAGACCCAGTACTTC	CASRPGLAGMETQYF
TRBJ1-1	TRBV7-8	NA	NA	TGTGCCAGCATCCCCGAGTGGCAGGGTACTGAAGCTTTCTTT	CASIPEWQGTEAFF
TRBJ1-1	TRBV6-1	NA	NA	TGTGCCAGCAGTGAATATCTTCTAGGGGACACTGAAGCTTTCTTT	CASSEYLLGDTEAFF
TRBJ1-1	TRBV10-3	NA	TRBD1	TGTGCCATCAGAAGGACAGGCGACACTGAAGCTTTCTTT	CAIRRTGDTEAFF
TRBJ1-5	TRBV19	NA	TRBD1	TGTGCCAGTAGTTCCCGGGACAGGGGCAATCAGCCCCAGCATTTT	CASSSRDRGNQPQHF
TRBJ1-6	TRBV18	NA	NA	TGTGCCAGCTCACCATTGGACACCTCTACTCGGTCACCCCTCCACTTT	CASSPLDTSTRSPLHF
TRBJ2-1	TRBV7-2	NA	NA	TGTGCCAGCAGCTCGGTAGCGGTGAACTACAATGAGCAGTTCTTC	CASSSVAVNYNEQFF
TRBJ1-6	TRBV27	NA	TRBD1	TGTGCCAGCAGCCCTTGGACAGGGGCTCCACACGTCCACTTT	CASSPWTGAPHVHF
TRBJ2-2	TRBV5-1	NA	TRBD1	TGCGCCAGCAGCTCTGACAGGGCGAGCACCGGGGAGCTGTTTTTT	CASSSDRASTGELFF
TRBJ1-2	TRBV11-3	NA	NA	TGTGCCAGCAGCTTAGTCGGCAGACTAAACTATGGCTACACCTTC	CASSLVGRLNYGYTF
TRBJ2-5	TRBV7-9	NA	NA	TGTGCCAGCAGCTCAACAGGGATAGAGACCCAGTACTTC	CASSSTGIETQYF